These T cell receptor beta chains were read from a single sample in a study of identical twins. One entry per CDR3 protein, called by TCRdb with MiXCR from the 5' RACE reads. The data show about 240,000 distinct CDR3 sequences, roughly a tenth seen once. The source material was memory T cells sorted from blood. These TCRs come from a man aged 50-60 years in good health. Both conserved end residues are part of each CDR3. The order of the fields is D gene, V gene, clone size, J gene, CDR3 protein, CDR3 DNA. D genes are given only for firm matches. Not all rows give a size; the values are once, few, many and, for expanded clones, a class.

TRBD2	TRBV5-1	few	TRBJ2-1	CASSGWGAGTEQFF	TGCGCCAGCAGCGGGTGGGGAGCGGGGACTGAGCAGTTCTTC
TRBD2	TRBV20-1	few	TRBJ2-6	CSATLAASGANVLTF	TGCAGTGCTACTCTAGCGGCCTCTGGGGCCAACGTCCTGACTTTC
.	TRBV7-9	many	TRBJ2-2	CASSLRSREELFF	TGTGCCAGCAGCTTAAGGTCGAGGGAGGAGCTGTTTTTT
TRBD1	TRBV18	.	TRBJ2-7	CASSTRDRGYAGEQYF	TGTGCCAGCTCAACCCGGGACAGGGGGTATGCGGGCGAGCAGTACTTC
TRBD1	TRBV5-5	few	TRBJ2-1	CASSLDPVTGGVPSRFF	TGTGCCAGCAGCTTGGACCCCGTAACAGGGGGCGTCCCCTCGCGGTTCTTC
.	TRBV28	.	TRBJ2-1	CASSLNLNEQFF	TGTGCCAGCAGTTTAAACCTCAATGAGCAGTTCTTC
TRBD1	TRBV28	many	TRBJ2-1	CASSYRDRGNNEQFF	TGTGCCAGCAGTTACCGGGACAGGGGAAACAATGAGCAGTTCTTC
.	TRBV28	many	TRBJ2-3	CASRKSTDTQYF	TGTGCCAGCAGAAAAAGCACAGATACGCAGTATTTT
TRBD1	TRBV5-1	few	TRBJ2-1	CASRKGQGEFF	TGCGCCAGCAGAAAAGGACAGGGGGAGTTCTTC
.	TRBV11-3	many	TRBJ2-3	CASSLDQGRTDTQYF	TGTGCCAGCAGCTTAGATCAGGGCCGCACAGATACGCAGTATTTT